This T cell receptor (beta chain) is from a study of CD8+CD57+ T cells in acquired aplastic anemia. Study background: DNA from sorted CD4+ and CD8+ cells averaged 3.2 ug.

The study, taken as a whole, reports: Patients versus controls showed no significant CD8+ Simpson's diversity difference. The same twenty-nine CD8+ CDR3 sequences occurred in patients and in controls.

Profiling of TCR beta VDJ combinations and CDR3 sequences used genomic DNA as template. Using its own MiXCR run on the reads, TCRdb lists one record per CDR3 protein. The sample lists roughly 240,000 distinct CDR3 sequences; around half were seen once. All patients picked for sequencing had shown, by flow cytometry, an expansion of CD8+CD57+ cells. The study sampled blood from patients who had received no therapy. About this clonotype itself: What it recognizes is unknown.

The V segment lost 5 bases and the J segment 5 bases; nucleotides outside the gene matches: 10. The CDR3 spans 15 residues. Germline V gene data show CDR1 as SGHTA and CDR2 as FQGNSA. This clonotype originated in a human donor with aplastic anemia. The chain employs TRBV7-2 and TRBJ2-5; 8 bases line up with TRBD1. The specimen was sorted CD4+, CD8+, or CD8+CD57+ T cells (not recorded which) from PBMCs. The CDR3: CASSVERTGMETQYF. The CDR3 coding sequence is TGTGCCAGCAGCGTAGAAAGGACAGGGATGGAGACCCAGTACTTC.